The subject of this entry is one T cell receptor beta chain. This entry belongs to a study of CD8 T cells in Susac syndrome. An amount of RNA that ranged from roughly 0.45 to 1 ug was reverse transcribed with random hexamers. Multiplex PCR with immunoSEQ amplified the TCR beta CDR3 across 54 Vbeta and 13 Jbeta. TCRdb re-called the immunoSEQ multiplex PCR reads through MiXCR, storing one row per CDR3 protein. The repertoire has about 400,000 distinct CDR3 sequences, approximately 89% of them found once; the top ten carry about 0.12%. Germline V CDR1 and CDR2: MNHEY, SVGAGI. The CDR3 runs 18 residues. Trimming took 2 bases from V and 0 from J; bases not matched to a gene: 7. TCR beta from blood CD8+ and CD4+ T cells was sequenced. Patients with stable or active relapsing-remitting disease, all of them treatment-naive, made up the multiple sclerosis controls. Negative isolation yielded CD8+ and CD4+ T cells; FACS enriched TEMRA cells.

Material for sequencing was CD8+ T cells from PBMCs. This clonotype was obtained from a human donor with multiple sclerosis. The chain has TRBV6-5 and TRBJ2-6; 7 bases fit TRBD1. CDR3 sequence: CASSYPGQTNSGANVLTF. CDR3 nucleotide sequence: TGTGCCAGCAGTTACCCGGGACAGACCAACTCTGGGGCCAACGTCCTGACTTTC.